A selection of T cell receptor beta chains follows, all from one sample in a study of blood T cell repertoires in COVID-19. Sequencing used immunoSEQ multiplex PCR; TCRdb keeps in-frame clones, though not all of them. The repertoire includes about 140,000 clones, under 85% of them detected once, and approximately 1.6% sits in the top ten. Material: PBMCs or T cells enriched from blood (not recorded which). The receptors originated from a woman aged 18-29 years who had been exposed to COVID-19. Each CDR3 is given with its conserved first and last residue. Fields, in order: clone size, J gene, D gene, V gene, CDR3 DNA, CDR3 protein. D genes are given only for firm matches. Expanded clones get a size class; other rows say once, few or many, or leave the size out.

abundance: NA
j_gene: TRBJ1-5
d_gene: TRBD1
v_gene: TRBV19
CDR3nt: TGTGCCAGTAGTAGACCGGGACAGGGTGGACTACAGCCCCAGCATTTT
CDR3aa: CASSRPGQGGLQPQHF

abundance: once
j_gene: TRBJ2-2
d_gene: TRBD2
v_gene: TRBV7-9
CDR3nt: TGTGCCAGCAGCCCGCGGGGGGGCACCGGGGAGCTGTTTTTT
CDR3aa: CASSPRGGTGELFF

abundance: NA
j_gene: TRBJ2-2
d_gene: TRBD2
v_gene: TRBV19
CDR3nt: TGTGCCAGTAGGTCGGGCGGGAGGGCCATCGGCGGGGAGCTGTTTTTT
CDR3aa: CASRSGGRAIGGELFF

abundance: NA
j_gene: TRBJ1-6
d_gene: NA
v_gene: TRBV13
CDR3nt: TGTGCCAGCAGCTTAGGCCGGGGAGGGTATAATTCACCCCTCCACTTT
CDR3aa: CASSLGRGGYNSPLHF

abundance: NA
j_gene: TRBJ1-4
d_gene: NA
v_gene: TRBV12-3/TRBV12-4
CDR3nt: TGTGCCAGCAGTTCCGGAGTGGAAAAACTGTTTTTT
CDR3aa: CASSSGVEKLFF

abundance: NA
j_gene: TRBJ1-2
d_gene: TRBD1
v_gene: TRBV5-1
CDR3nt: TGCGCCAGCAGCATAGACCCCGGGACAGGGGGCGCCCGGTATGGCTACACCTTC
CDR3aa: CASSIDPGTGGARYGYTF

abundance: NA
j_gene: TRBJ1-6
d_gene: NA
v_gene: TRBV6-9
CDR3nt: TGTGCCAGCATTCCACCGCCAGGGCCACACTCCTATAATTCACCCCTCCACTTT
CDR3aa: CASIPPPGPHSYNSPLHF

abundance: NA
j_gene: TRBJ1-2
d_gene: NA
v_gene: TRBV14
CDR3nt: TGTGCCAGCAGCAAAACCCTCTCCAAGACAGCTGGCTACACCTTC
CDR3aa: CASSKTLSKTAGYTF

abundance: few
j_gene: TRBJ2-7
d_gene: TRBD1
v_gene: TRBV4-2
CDR3nt: TGTGCCAGCAGCCAAGATCACGAGACAGGGGCCTACGAGCAGTACTTC
CDR3aa: CASSQDHETGAYEQYF

abundance: NA
j_gene: TRBJ1-5
d_gene: TRBD1
v_gene: TRBV7-8
CDR3nt: TGTGCCAGCAGCTCGGAGGGGGCAATAAGCAATCAGCCCCAGCATTTT
CDR3aa: CASSSEGAISNQPQHF

abundance: once
j_gene: TRBJ2-3
d_gene: NA
v_gene: TRBV27
CDR3nt: TGTGCCAGCAGTTTATTCGCCCCTTACGGACTTTCCGATACGCAGTATTTT
CDR3aa: CASSLFAPYGLSDTQYF

abundance: NA
j_gene: TRBJ1-5
d_gene: TRBD1
v_gene: TRBV28
CDR3nt: TGTGCCAGCAGCCCCGGACAGGGCCATTGGGCGGGGCATTTT
CDR3aa: CASSPGQGHWAGHF

abundance: NA
j_gene: TRBJ1-3
d_gene: NA
v_gene: TRBV25-1
CDR3nt: TGTGCCAGCAGTGACCGGAACAGGGCGGCTGGAAACACCATATATTTT
CDR3aa: CASSDRNRAAGNTIYF

abundance: NA
j_gene: TRBJ1-1
d_gene: NA
v_gene: TRBV30
CDR3nt: TGTGCCTGGAGTGTACCCTTTCGGGGGGCCACTGAAGCTTTCTTT
CDR3aa: CAWSVPFRGATEAFF

abundance: NA
j_gene: TRBJ1-1
d_gene: NA
v_gene: TRBV6-4
CDR3nt: TGTGCCAGCTCATCTACGGGGGGGAACACTGAAGCTTTCTTT
CDR3aa: CASSSTGGNTEAFF

abundance: NA
j_gene: TRBJ2-1
d_gene: TRBD2
v_gene: TRBV4-2
CDR3nt: TGTGCCAGCAGCCACGGACTAGGGAATGAGCAGTTCTTC
CDR3aa: CASSHGLGNEQFF

abundance: few
j_gene: TRBJ1-1
d_gene: NA
v_gene: TRBV6-5
CDR3nt: TGTGCCAGCAGTTATACCAACCCTGAGAGTGGTGAAGCTTTCTTT
CDR3aa: CASSYTNPESGEAFF

abundance: once
j_gene: TRBJ2-1
d_gene: NA
v_gene: TRBV28
CDR3nt: TGTGCCAGCAGTATACAGACGCGGGACTGGTACAATGAGCAGTTCTTC
CDR3aa: CASSIQTRDWYNEQFF

abundance: NA
j_gene: TRBJ1-5
d_gene: NA
v_gene: TRBV27
CDR3nt: TGTGCCAGCAGCCCTCAGGGGCCGAATCAGCCCCAGCATTTT
CDR3aa: CASSPQGPNQPQHF

abundance: NA
j_gene: TRBJ1-1
d_gene: NA
v_gene: TRBV5-4
CDR3nt: TGTGCCAGCAGCCCCATGGCGGGGGTGAACACTGAAGCTTTCTTT
CDR3aa: CASSPMAGVNTEAFF

abundance: NA
j_gene: TRBJ1-5
d_gene: NA
v_gene: TRBV20-1
CDR3nt: TGCAGTGCGATGGGGCTTCAGCCCCAGCATTTT
CDR3aa: CSAMGLQPQHF

abundance: NA
j_gene: TRBJ2-1
d_gene: TRBD2
v_gene: TRBV24-1
CDR3nt: TGTGCCACCAGTGATCTAGCGGGAGGGTCCAACAATGAGCAGTTCTTC
CDR3aa: CATSDLAGGSNNEQFF